The rows below give T cell receptor beta chains drawn from one sample of a study of blood T cell repertoires in COVID-19. Profiling relied on immunoSEQ multiplex PCR, and the TCRdb table lists in-frame clones only, not all of them. The sample consists of approximately 140,000 clones, roughly 80% of them appearing once. The sequenced sample was peripheral blood. The source is a woman aged 80 or over in a cohort sampled during active or convalescent COVID-19. Each CDR3 is given with its conserved first and last residue. Fields, in order: V gene, D gene, J gene, clone size, CDR3 DNA, CDR3 protein. The D gene is left open where the match is weak. Size is stated for part of the rows, as once, few or many counts, or as a class when the clone is expanded.

>TRBV6-2/TRBV6-3|-|TRBJ1-2|-
TGTGCCAGCAGCGAGGGGGACTATGGCTACACCTTC
CASSEGDYGYTF
>TRBV7-9|-|TRBJ1-2|-
TGTGCCAGCAGCCTCGGGACACTGAACTATGGCTACACCTTC
CASSLGTLNYGYTF
>TRBV7-3|TRBD1|TRBJ1-1|-
TGTGCCAGCAGCTTAACAGGGACAGGGGCCACTGAAGCTTTCTTT
CASSLTGTGATEAFF
>TRBV7-2|TRBD1|TRBJ2-3|-
TGTGCCAGCAGCCGGGACAGCTCTAGCACAGATACGCAGTATTTT
CASSRDSSSTDTQYF
>TRBV9|-|TRBJ1-2|-
TGTGCCAGCAGCTCTCCGGAGAACTATGGCTACACCTTC
CASSSPENYGYTF
>TRBV5-5|-|TRBJ1-1|-
TGTGCCAGCAGCCCCAGATTTGGGGCAGTGAACACTGAAGCTTTCTTT
CASSPRFGAVNTEAFF
>TRBV27|TRBD2|TRBJ2-2|-
TGTGCCAGCAGTTTCCGGGGGACCTTGGGACTAGCGAGGGTCGGGGAGCTGTTTTTT
CASSFRGTLGLARVGELFF
>TRBV18|-|TRBJ1-1|-
TGTGCCAGCTCACCAAACACAGGTACTTTGAACACTGAAGCTTTCTTT
CASSPNTGTLNTEAFF
>TRBV29-1|-|TRBJ1-2|-
TGCAGCGTTGAAGATGGGGGGGACCCAGCTAACTATGGCTACACCTTC
CSVEDGGDPANYGYTF
>TRBV29-1|-|TRBJ2-2|-
TGCAGCGTTGAAGATCTAGAGACCGGGGAGCTGTTTTTT
CSVEDLETGELFF
>TRBV3-1/TRBV3-2|-|TRBJ2-2|-
TGTGCCAGCAGCCCAGGGGTTTTCGGGGAGCTGTTTTTT
CASSPGVFGELFF
>TRBV5-5|TRBD1|TRBJ1-2|-
TGTGCCAGCAGCCACCTGATGGGGGACAGGGGTTCTTATGGCTACACCTTC
CASSHLMGDRGSYGYTF
>TRBV21-1|-|TRBJ2-3|-
TGTGCCAGCAGCAATGACCGGGGACTAGCGGCCACTAGCACAGATACGCAGTATTTT
CASSNDRGLAATSTDTQYF
>TRBV11-2|TRBD1|TRBJ1-5|-
TGTGCCAGCAGTGGGACAGGGGGGTCCAATCAGCCCCAGCATTTT
CASSGTGGSNQPQHF
>TRBV6-5|-|TRBJ2-7|-
TGTGCCAGCATTTACCGGGAAAAATACGAGCAGTACTTC
CASIYREKYEQYF
>TRBV5-6|-|TRBJ1-1|-
TGTGCCAGCAGCCCCGGGGGTCGGGGGATAAACACTGAAGCTTTCTTT
CASSPGGRGINTEAFF
>TRBV10-3|-|TRBJ1-5|-
TGTGCCATCAGTTCGGGGGACGGAGGCAATCAGCCCCAGCATTTT
CAISSGDGGNQPQHF
>TRBV5-4|-|TRBJ1-6|-
TGTGCCAGCGGAGATTTTAATTCACCCCTCCACTTT
CASGDFNSPLHF
>TRBV3-1/TRBV3-2|TRBD1|TRBJ1-5|-
TGTGCCAGCAGCCACCGGGACAGGGGACAGCCCCAGCATTTT
CASSHRDRGQPQHF
>TRBV19|TRBD2|TRBJ2-5|-
TGTGCCAGTAAGGAGCGGGGGCAGGAGACCCAGTACTTC
CASKERGQETQYF
>TRBV19|-|TRBJ1-1|-
TGTGCCAGTATTACCTCGTGGGCGAACACTGAAGCTTTCTTT
CASITSWANTEAFF
>TRBV7-3|-|TRBJ1-1|once
TGTGCCAGCAGCTCCGGACGGGGGAACACTGAAGCTTTCTTT
CASSSGRGNTEAFF
>TRBV6-5|TRBD2|TRBJ2-3|-
TGTGCCAGCAGTTACTCGCGGGGGACCACAGATACGCAGTATTTT
CASSYSRGTTDTQYF
>TRBV27|-|TRBJ1-2|-
TGTGCCAGCAGTTTCTCAGGGAACTATGGCTACACCTTC
CASSFSGNYGYTF
>TRBV3-1/TRBV3-2|-|TRBJ1-2|-
TGTGCCAGCAGCCAAGCCCGCAGCGCTAACTATGGCTACACCTTC
CASSQARSANYGYTF
>TRBV5-1|-|TRBJ1-1|-
TGCGCCAGCAGCTTGGCCCTCCGTAGTAAAGCTTTCTTT
CASSLALRSKAFF
>TRBV9|-|TRBJ1-1|-
TGTGCCAGCAGCGTAGATGGGGGGAGCTGGAACACTGAAGCTTTCTTT
CASSVDGGSWNTEAFF
>TRBV18|TRBD1|TRBJ2-1|-
TGTGCCAGCTCACGAGGACAGGTTAATGAGCAGTTCTTC
CASSRGQVNEQFF
>TRBV28|TRBD1|TRBJ1-6|-
TGTGCCAGCAGTTCCGGGACAGGGTTTTCACCCCTCCACTTT
CASSSGTGFSPLHF
>TRBV7-9|TRBD2|TRBJ2-1|-
TGTGCCAGCAGCTTTACTAGCGGGGGCTCCTACAATGAGCAGTTCTTC
CASSFTSGGSYNEQFF
>TRBV7-2|-|TRBJ1-2|-
TGTGCCAGCAGTCAGACCAGGGGAATCTATGGCTACACCTTC
CASSQTRGIYGYTF
>TRBV6-5|-|TRBJ2-6|-
TGTGCCAGCAGTCAGGGCGGTTCTGGGGCCAACGTCCTGACTTTC
CASSQGGSGANVLTF
>TRBV27|TRBD2|TRBJ2-7|few
TGTGCCAGCACCACCTTAGCGGGGGGCGGCCACGAGCAGTACTTC
CASTTLAGGGHEQYF
>TRBV28|-|TRBJ2-1|-
TGTGCCAGCAGAAAGAACTCCGGGGACTACAATGAGCAGTTCTTC
CASRKNSGDYNEQFF
>TRBV5-4|-|TRBJ2-1|-
TGTGCCAGCAGCCAGCAGGGGGGAGGTGAGCAGTTCTTC
CASSQQGGGEQFF
>TRBV18|TRBD2|TRBJ2-3|-
TGTGCCAGCTCACCCTTCCTAGCGGGGGAAATCACAGATACGCAGTATTTT
CASSPFLAGEITDTQYF
>TRBV20-1|TRBD1|TRBJ1-5|-
TGCAGTGCTAGTCAGGGGGCGACGCCCCAGCATTTT
CSASQGATPQHF
>TRBV9|TRBD1|TRBJ2-1|-
TGTGCCAGCAGCGCCACAGGGGGCTCCTACAATGAGCAGTTCTTC
CASSATGGSYNEQFF
>TRBV28|TRBD1|TRBJ1-2|-
TGTGCCAGCAGTTTGGAATGGACAGGGATGTCGGATGGCTACACCTTC
CASSLEWTGMSDGYTF
>TRBV3-1/TRBV3-2|TRBD2|TRBJ2-7|-
TGTGCCAGCAGCCGTCCGGGGGGGGTCTACGAGCAGTACTTC
CASSRPGGVYEQYF
>TRBV2|TRBD1|TRBJ2-7|many
TGTGCCAGCAGAAGGACAGGGGAGTACGAGCAGTACTTC
CASRRTGEYEQYF